The source of this TCR beta chain is a study of identical twins (dated by TCRdb to the mid-2010s). Regarding the study in general: To test whether fetal clonotypes persist, this study deep-sequenced TCR alpha and beta repertoires from monozygotic twins, from unrelated adults of various ages, and from cord blood. To rule out contamination, replicate twin experiments were performed at different times with different library preparation protocols. The paper as a whole reports these results and caveats: Compared with coincidental sharing between unrelated individuals, out-of-frame TCR alpha sequences shared between twins showed an excess of sequences with low generation probability. Invariant T cells such as MAIT and iNKT could partly confound zero-insertion analyses, although diverse VJ usage argued against such confounding for most clonotypes. Out-of-frame TCR alpha sharing in monozygotic twins was systematically underestimated by recombination models, whereas sharing between unrelated individuals was in agreement with the recombination models. Fewer insertions were carried by abundant cord blood beta clonotypes; a weaker similar trend was observed in young adult naive repertoires, while no such trend was observed in memory repertoires. Conclusions relied on cross-sectional statistical analysis, since the same donors could not be followed over many years. The excess sharing between twins in beta out-of-frame sequences was weaker because fewer shared sequences reduced the signal-to-noise ratio.

V and J are truncated by 5 bases and 5 bases respectively, leaving an intervening sequence of 13 bases. CDR3 length: 14 amino acids, cysteine to phenylalanine. Kept here is only the CDR3 DNA, which spans 42 bases and is read in frame from base 1. CDR1 SEHNR and CDR2 FQNEAQ were looked up in the germline V gene (reference sequence). The protocol used for the library was 5' RACE. Sequencing was performed on an Illumina HiSeq 2000. Template switching introduced a universal primer binding site; the final cDNA contained a unique molecular identifier, enabling accurate counting of TCR cDNA molecules. Specific primers in the conserved constant-segment region were used to synthesize first-strand cDNA for TCR alpha and beta chains. To control for contamination, each cDNA library was double barcoded with a SMART-Mk sample barcode plus Illumina barcodes. TruSeq adapter sequences along with Illumina sample barcodes were introduced in two successive PCR steps. TCR alpha and beta cDNA libraries were sequenced on the Illumina HiSeq platform with custom primers. The authors processed their data as follows. MiGEC was used to process raw reads and extract unique molecular identifiers, and MiXCR was used to find CDR3 positions. For each individual, recombination models were inferred using an EM algorithm with the repgenHMM and IGoR tools. Shared clonotype analysis was performed with the tcR package in R, normalizing sharing by the product of cloneset sizes. To study raw recombination free of thymic and clonal selection effects, out-of-frame nonproductive sequences were analyzed. The public reads were quality trimmed at Q25 with fastp and then assembled into clones with MiXCR by TCRdb, keeping productive beta chains. For every CDR3 protein sequence, its rows merge into one entry that carries the most common genes and DNA. The V and J calls and clone size come from TCRdb's table, not from the authors' own analysis. This sample holds nearly 900,000 distinct CDR3 sequences; around 12% were observed only once. Jointly, the top ten make up around 1.5% of the sample.

Every donor was a healthy Caucasian. The twin cohort consisted of three pairs of female monozygotic twins, all aged roughly 18 to 30 years. RNA for TCR libraries was isolated from peripheral blood mononuclear cells. A word on this clonotype: It lacks a known antigen. No base quality values were provided; no much bigger clone lies one nucleotide off.

These data also featured in a second study, about yellow fever vaccine responses in identical twins. Per the second study: According to the authors, the vaccine-induced T cell response in identical twins seemed to be partly convergent and partly specific to each individual. The study precisely tracked vaccine-responding T cell clones in identical twins.

This receptor chain uses TRBV7-9 and TRBJ1-5; TRBD1 is perhaps the D gene, given 5 matching bases. The sample consisted of PBMCs. The origin of this receptor is a young woman in good health. The nucleotide sequence reads as follows: TGTGCCAGCAGCCATGGCCGGGGGGATCAGCCCCAGCATTTT. Its translation reads: CASSHGRGDQPQHF.